One and the same sample provided the 8 T cell receptor beta chains below, sequenced in a study of T cells in narcolepsy. Assay used: immunoSEQ multiplex PCR; TCRdb lists only in-frame clones, some missing. The sample lists under 35,000 clones, more than 70% occurring once. Source material: memory (CD45RA-) CD4+ T cells from blood. The receptors derive from a human donor in good health.

The rearrangement links TRBV7-9 to TRBJ1-1; a possible D gene is TRBD1 (5 bases). The germline V and J ends were trimmed by 2 bases and 0 bases, with 16 bases remaining between them. The length of the CDR3 is 17 residues. Germline lookup yields CDR1 SEHNR and CDR2 FQNEAQ (reference sequence). Here the CDR3 DNA reads TGTGCCAGCAGCTTAAGAGGGACGCTCGAATTGAACACTGAAGCTTTCTTT. It yields the protein CASSLRGTLELNTEAFF.

The chain uses TRBV6-1 and TRBJ2-7; 8 bases match TRBD1. Germline V gene data show CDR1 as MNHNS and CDR2 as SASEGT. This CDR3 spans 12 amino acids. V gave up 4 bases and J gave up 13 bases; unmatched junction bases: 9. CDR3 sequence reads: CASSGTGPETYF. The CDR3 region has the DNA TGTGCCAGCAGTGGGACAGGGCCTGAAACTTACTTC.

This sequence joins TRBV6-5 and TRBJ1-5; D possibly corresponds to TRBD1 (5 bases). Between the trimmed V and J ends, which lost 8 bases and 2 bases, there was a span of 10 bases. Germline lookup yields CDR1 MNHEY and CDR2 SVGAGI. The CDR3 is made up of 13 amino acids. The CDR3: CASSGWGNQPQHF. CDR3 sequence (DNA): TGTGCCAGCTCAGGGTGGGGCAATCAGCCCCAGCATTTT.

The chain recombines TRBV18 with TRBJ1-4, with D perhaps TRBD1 (5 bases). The CDR3 is made up of 16 amino acids. V dropped 3 bases and J dropped 1 base, with 12 bases sitting between them. Germline CDR1 KGHSH, CDR2 LQKENI. CDR3 sequence (DNA): TGTGCCAGCTCACCCTCTACGACAGTAACTAATGAAAAACTGTTTTTT. Its translation is CASSPSTTVTNEKLFF.

This clone came up once. The V call is TRBV6-5, the J call TRBJ1-2; D gene uncertain. V lost 4 bases and J lost 1, with 7 bases in between. CDR1 and CDR2 (germline): MNHEY, SVGAGI. This CDR3 comprises 13 residues. The CDR3 DNA reads as TGTGCCAGCAGTTCCGGGATTAACTATGGCTACACCTTC. This gives the protein CASSSGINYGYTF.

Only a few counts were recorded for this clone. The chain is built from TRBV7-8 and TRBJ1-1; D might be TRBD1 (6 bases). V gave up 1 base and J gave up 3 bases, with 12 bases separating them. Looked up from germline, CDR1 is SGHVS and CDR2 is FQNEAQ. There are 15 residues in the CDR3. The CDR3 nucleotides are TGTGCCAGCAGCTTAGAGGGGGGGAGGGACACTGAAGCTTTCTTT. Protein product: CASSLEGGRDTEAFF.

The chain links TRBV13 to TRBJ2-3; no clear D. The length of the CDR3 is 15 residues. V lost 5 bases and J lost 0, with 12 bases in between. In germline, CDR1 is PRHDT, CDR2 FYEKMQ (reference sequence). CDR3 bases: TGTGCCAGCAGCCCTTCACTAACGAGCACAGATACGCAGTATTTT. Its translation: CASSPSLTSTDTQYF.

The chain uses TRBV2 and TRBJ2-1; the match to TRBD1 covers 8 bases. The trim removed 7 bases at V and 9 bases at J, leaving 11 bases unmatched. The CDR3 is made up of 14 amino acids. Looked up from germline, CDR1 is SNHLY and CDR2 is FYNNEI. The CDR3 DNA follows: TGTGCCAGCAACTCCGGGACAGGTCTAACTGAGCAGTTCTTC. It specifies CASNSGTGLTEQFF.